The TCR beta chain under discussion was sequenced for a study of PD-L1 blockade in urothelial cancer. Sequencing was performed with immunoSEQ multiplex PCR; in TCRdb, only in-frame clones are kept and a portion is missing. The data contain some 2,000 clones, about a third of them singletons. The CDR3 is made up of 13 amino acids. The germline gives CDR1 MNHNS, CDR2 SASEGT. Between the trimmed V and J ends, which lost 0 bases and 2 bases, there was a span of 4 bases. The sample here was tumor tissue, taken before atezolizumab (anti-PD-L1) treatment. The chain recombines TRBV6-1 with TRBJ1-2; no clear D gene. This clonotype was sampled from a man aged 50-60 years with urothelial cancer. The CDR3 here is CASSEAGNYGYTF. In nucleotides, the CDR3 is TGTGCCAGCAGTGAAGCGGGAAACTATGGCTACACCTTC.